This TCR beta chain was observed in a study of T cells in tuberculosis. Germline loops: CDR1 MNHNS, CDR2 SASEGT. The CDR3 sequence is 15 residues long. The V end was cut by 4 bases, the J end by 0 bases, with 10 bases between. Chain pairing is unknown; alpha and beta were sequenced separately. The table came from immunoSEQ multiplex PCR; TCRdb's copy has only in-frame clones and leaves some out. Altogether 80,000 to 100,000 clones are present, just over 90% being singletons, with the ten largest covering around 1.8%. Thawed, overnight-rested PBMC were stained with GMM-loaded CD1B tetramer, viability dye and anti-CD3, then sorted. CD1B tetramers were loaded with Rhodococcus equi-derived C32 glucose monomycolate. Tetramer-negative cells, about 97,000 per donor, were also sorted.

The sequence was collected from an adult woman with latent tuberculosis. This chain connects TRBV6-1 to TRBJ1-3; D is uncertain. The sample was CD1b-GMM tetramer-negative cells sorted from PBMCs. The CDR3 sequence: CASSAREYSGNTIYF. For the CDR3, the DNA is TGTGCCAGCAGTGCCCGGGAATACTCTGGAAACACCATATATTTT.